This T cell receptor beta chain was documented in a study of blood T cell repertoires in COVID-19. On the study more broadly: Spain, Italy and the United States supplied samples that represented acute and convalescent COVID-19.

Assay used: immunoSEQ multiplex PCR; TCRdb lists only in-frame clones, some missing. The repertoire holds 110,000 to 150,000 clones, approximately 81% seen once, with under 5.5% in the top ten. This clone was observed a few times. The sample was PBMCs or T cells enriched from blood (not recorded which). This sequence was found in a man aged 35 to 55 with acute COVID-19.

The CDR3 sequence: CASSLSRGDGYTF. CDR3 sequence (DNA): TGCGCCAGCAGCTTGAGCAGGGGTGATGGCTACACCTTC. The V call is TRBV5-1, the J call TRBJ1-2, with D possibly TRBD1 on 6 matching bases. Germline CDR1 is SGHRS and CDR2 is YFSETQ. The CDR3 is made up of 13 amino acids. Trimming took 1 base from V and 6 from J, leaving 10 bases between them.